The 16 T cell receptor beta chains listed next were all sequenced from one sample in a study of CD8 T cells in Susac syndrome. Reverse transcription of 0.5 to 1 ug RNA was performed with random hexamers. MiXCR, applied by TCRdb to the immunoSEQ multiplex PCR reads, yields one record per CDR3 protein. The data show approximately 180,000 distinct CDR3 sequences, with roughly 94% seen just once and 0.085% to 0.1% held by the top ten. Sequenced material: CD4+ T cells from PBMCs. These receptors all stem from a human donor with Susac syndrome.

The V call is TRBV28, the J call TRBJ2-5; D might be TRBD1 or TRBD2, each matching 5 bases. Trimming pared 7 bases from V and 3 bases from J, leaving 15 bases between. Germline V CDR1 and CDR2: MDHEN, SYDVKM. CDR3 length: 14 amino acids. The CDR3 nucleotides read TGTGCCAGCACCAACAGAGGGGTCGAAGAGACCCAGTACTTC. Its translation is CASTNRGVEETQYF.

This chain connects TRBV3-1 to TRBJ1-4, with a possible D match to TRBD1 (5 bases). The length of the CDR3 is 16 residues. Trimming cost V 4 bases and J 0 bases, with 12 bases left between them. CDR1 LGHDT and CDR2 YNNKEL come from the germline V gene (reference sequence). This CDR3 is CASSRAGTATNEKLFF. Here the CDR3 DNA reads TGTGCCAGCAGCCGGGCAGGGACTGCAACTAATGAAAAACTGTTTTTT.

This rearrangement joins TRBV2 to TRBJ2-5; TRBD1 is a possible D gene (6 bases). V lost 8 bases and J lost 0, with 10 bases in between. This CDR3 is 13 amino acids long. The germline CDR1 and CDR2 sequences are SNHLY and FYNNEI. CDR3 nucleotides: TGTGCCAGCCCGGGGACAAACCAAGAGACCCAGTACTTC. The encoded protein is CASPGTNQETQYF.

The chain uses TRBV11-2 and TRBJ2-5; D may match TRBD1 or TRBD2 (5 bases each). V dropped 6 bases and J dropped 5 bases, with 13 bases sitting between them. This CDR3 comprises 13 residues. The germline V gene encodes CDR1 SGHAT and CDR2 FQNNGV. This CDR3 reads CASRGHSGETQYF. CDR3 nucleotides: TGTGCCAGCAGGGGGCATTCGGGGGAGACCCAGTACTTC. The whole variable domain, remainder taken from reference TRBV11-2 and TRBJ2-5, is EAGVAQSPRYKIIEKRQSVAFWCNPISGHATLYWYQQILGQGPKLLIQFQNNGVVDDSQLPKDRFSAERLKGVDSTLKIQPAKLEDSAVYLCASRGHSGETQYFGPGTRLLVL.

This rearrangement joins TRBV30 to TRBJ2-1, with 9 bases lining up with TRBD1. With 6 bases clipped from V and 7 bases from J, the junction kept 4 bases outside the gene matches. The length of the CDR3 is 12 residues. Germline-derived CDR1 and CDR2 are GTSNPN and SVGIG (reference sequence). The CDR3 DNA sequence: TGTGCCTGTGGGACAGGGACAAATGAGCAGTTCTTC. This encodes CACGTGTNEQFF.

V usage is TRBV12-3 or TRBV12-4 and J usage is TRBJ2-3; D not certain. V lost 9 bases and J lost 0, with 16 bases in between. The CDR3 extends over 15 amino acids. CDR3 in amino acids: CASLGGISSTDTQYF. The CDR3 DNA reads TGTGCCAGTCTAGGTGGCATATCTAGCACAGATACGCAGTATTTT.

This chain uses TRBV20-1 with TRBJ1-1; D is possibly TRBD1 (6 bases). The CDR3 consists of 14 residues. CDR1 and CDR2 (germline): DFQATT, SNEGSKA (reference sequence). Trimming took off 6 bases at V and 0 bases at J, with 14 bases between the two ends. The CDR3 region has the DNA TGCAGTGCCCAGAGAGGACAGCTGAACACTGAAGCTTTCTTT. It encodes CSAQRGQLNTEAFF.

V usage is TRBV12-3 or TRBV12-4 and J usage is TRBJ2-7; D may match TRBD1 or TRBD2 (5 bases each). The CDR3 totals 18 residues. V was trimmed by 1 base and J by 0 bases, leaving 19 bases between them. CDR3 DNA: TGTGCCAGCAGTTTAGTGGGGTTGAGGGGCGGAAGCTCCTACGAGCAGTACTTC. This codes for CASSLVGLRGGSSYEQYF.

V usage is TRBV20-1 and J usage is TRBJ1-1, with D maybe TRBD1 (5 bases). The CDR3 is 12 residues long. Per the germline V gene, CDR1 is DFQATT and CDR2 is SNEGSKA (reference sequence). Trimming removed 3 bases from V and 6 bases from J, with 11 bases in between. This CDR3 reads CSAREGSAEAFF. The CDR3 nucleotides read TGCAGTGCTAGGGAGGGGTCGGCTGAAGCTTTCTTT.

V is TRBV30 and J is TRBJ1-4, with D possibly being TRBD1 (5 bases). The length of the CDR3 is 11 residues. Trimming pared 0 bases from V and 11 bases from J, leaving 7 bases between. Germline loops: CDR1 GTSNPN, CDR2 SVGIG (reference sequence). CDR3 protein: CAWSVKGKLFF. For the CDR3, the DNA is TGTGCCTGGAGTGTAAAGGGGAAACTGTTTTTT.

The V gene is TRBV5-1, the J gene TRBJ2-5; TRBD1 might be the D (6 bases). Germline V gene lookup returns CDR1 SGHRS and CDR2 YFSETQ. Trimming stripped 6 bases from V and 4 bases from J, with 16 bases between. This CDR3 contains 14 residues. The CDR3 sequence is CASTDSRGGETQYF. CDR3 sequence (DNA): TGCGCCAGCACAGACAGCCGAGGGGGAGAGACCCAGTACTTC.

The chain is built from TRBV5-1 and TRBJ2-1; no reliable D call. The CDR3 runs to 14 residues. From germline, CDR1 is SGHRS and CDR2 YFSETQ. V was trimmed by 2 bases and J by 3 bases, leaving 9 bases between them. CDR3 bases: TGCGCCAGCAGCTTCCCTCCTGACTACAATGAGCAGTTCTTC. As protein: CASSFPPDYNEQFF.

This clonotype has only one observation. The V and J genes are TRBV30 and TRBJ2-5; a weak D match, TRBD1 (6 bases). V was cut by 0 bases and J by 7 bases, with 15 bases left in between. The germline CDR1 and CDR2 sequences are GTSNPN and SVGIG (reference sequence). The CDR3 totals 14 residues. The CDR3 DNA reads TGTGCCTGGAGTGTTGGGGGCTCTAGAGGGACCCAGTACTTC. Translated, it gives CAWSVGGSRGTQYF.

The chain couples TRBV10-3 to TRBJ2-7, with D possibly matching TRBD2 (6 bases). The CDR3 is 14 residues long. V dropped 6 bases and J dropped 0 bases, with 12 bases sitting between them. Per the germline V gene, CDR1 is ENHRY and CDR2 is SYGVKD. DNA of the CDR3: TGTGCCATCAGCCCTAGCGTGAGCTCCTACGAGCAGTACTTC. It is translated as CAISPSVSSYEQYF.

The rearrangement links TRBV12-3 or TRBV12-4 to TRBJ2-7; the D gene is possibly TRBD2 (5 bases). This CDR3 is 15 amino acids long. V lost 5 bases and J 4 bases, leaving 18 bases between the germline ends. CDR3 sequence (DNA): TGTGCCAGCAGTCTTCGGGATCCCCAAGGGTACGAGCAGTACTTC. This sequence encodes CASSLRDPQGYEQYF.

The chain carries TRBV20-1 and TRBJ2-7, with 7 bases matching TRBD2. Trimming at V came to 4 bases and at J to 2 bases, leaving 8 bases not matched to a gene. Germline CDR1 reads DFQATT; CDR2 reads SNEGSKA (reference sequence). CDR3 length: 14 residues. The chain's CDR3 is CSAIPGGDAYEQYF. The CDR3, as DNA: TGCAGTGCTATCCCGGGGGGAGACGCCTACGAGCAGTACTTC.